Below, 14 T cell receptor beta chains from the same sample are listed, as sequenced in a study of T-cell memory formation after mild COVID-19. TCRdb called the 5' RACE reads again in MiXCR, with one record for every CDR3 protein. The profile shows 280,000 or so distinct CDR3 sequences, under 8.5% of them singletons. Sequencing was done on a sample of PBMCs or a T cell subset sorted from them (not recorded which). The receptor source for this set is a man younger than 35 who had mild COVID-19 (a few samples of this study predate the infection). Cell type and time point are not known.

The table lists this clonotype with a few counts. The chain joins TRBV6-5 to TRBJ1-6; a possible D gene is TRBD1 (6 bases). Germline assignment: CDR1 MNHEY and CDR2 SVGAGI. There are 18 residues in the CDR3. Trimming left V 5 bases short and J 0 bases short, with 17 bases between. The CDR3 reads CASSPIAGVSSYNSPLHF. DNA of the CDR3: TGTGCCAGCAGTCCTATTGCAGGGGTGAGCTCCTATAATTCACCCCTCCACTTT.

This clonotype was counted between two and nine times. This sequence joins TRBV7-9 and TRBJ2-5; 9 nucleotides match TRBD1. V dropped 4 bases and J dropped 5; count of bases not matched to a gene: 8. Germline-derived CDR1 and CDR2 are SEHNR and FQNEAQ (reference sequence). The CDR3 is made up of 15 amino acids. The CDR3 nucleotides read TGTGCCAGCAGCTCCACCGGGACAGGGTTTGAGACCCAGTACTTC. As protein: CASSSTGTGFETQYF.

As regards this clonotype: An end of the junction differs from the germline gene, which may be a read error. This chain joins TRBV20-1 and TRBJ2-5; TRBD2 matches at 8 bases. Germline V gene data show CDR1 as DFQATT and CDR2 as SNEGSKA (reference sequence). CDR3 length equals 14 residues. The chain's CDR3 is CSARGLASPRDQYF. CDR3 in DNA: TGCAGTGCCAGAGGACTAGCATCGCCAAGGGACCAGTACTTC.

V gene TRBV24-1 combines with J gene TRBJ2-3, with D uncertain. Per germline, CDR1 KGHDR and CDR2 SFDVKD. The CDR3 loop spans 13 amino acids. The V end was cut by 9 bases, the J end by 4 bases, with 13 bases between. The CDR3 reads CATEPPLADTQYF. DNA of the CDR3: TGTGCCACCGAACCACCCCTGGCAGATACGCAGTATTTT.

The chain couples TRBV11-2 to TRBJ1-4, with D unresolved. The V gene's germline CDR1 is SGHAT and CDR2 FQNNGV. The CDR3 is 14 amino acids. Trimming stripped 5 bases from V and 7 bases from J, with 14 bases between. The CDR3 here is CASSDIGVSEKLFF. The CDR3 bases are TGTGCCAGCAGCGACATCGGGGTTAGTGAAAAACTGTTTTTT.

This clonotype was detected only a few times. The rearrangement uses TRBV18 and TRBJ1-1, with 9 bases fitting TRBD1. J was trimmed by 6 bases and V by 4 bases; bases with no gene match: 6. Germline V CDR1 and CDR2: KGHSH, LQKENI. This CDR3 comprises 14 residues. The CDR3, as DNA: TGTGCCAGCTCACTAACAGGGGGCGACGCTGAAGCTTTCTTT. This gives the protein CASSLTGGDAEAFF.

This clonotype came up a few times. This chain joins TRBV5-1 and TRBJ2-2, with D possibly matching TRBD1 (5 bases). This CDR3 has 13 residues. The germline V gene encodes CDR1 SGHRS and CDR2 YFSETQ. Trimming removed 3 bases from V and 6 bases from J, with 9 bases in between. CDR3 DNA: TGCGCCAGCAGCTCGACAGTCTCCGGGGAGCTGTTTTTT. Its protein product is CASSSTVSGELFF.

The chain recombines TRBV19 with TRBJ1-2, with D maybe TRBD1 (5 bases). CDR1 and CDR2 from the germline V gene are LNHDA and SQIVND (reference sequence). CDR3 length: 13 residues. Trimming removed 9 bases at V and 4 bases at J, with 15 bases between. The chain's CDR3 is CASQPGTAYGYTF. The DNA of the CDR3 is TGTGCCAGCCAACCGGGGACGGCCTATGGCTACACCTTC.

The chain carries TRBV5-4 and TRBJ2-5, with D uncertain. V was pared by 4 bases and J by 5 bases, with 15 bases between. CDR3 length: 14 amino acids. Per the germline V gene, CDR1 is SGHNT and CDR2 is YYREEE (reference sequence). The CDR3: CASSKATLGETQYF. CDR3 DNA sequence: TGTGCCAGCAGCAAGGCAACCCTAGGGGAGACCCAGTACTTC.

This clonotype was counted only a few times. The V gene is TRBV7-9, the J gene TRBJ1-5; D remains ambiguous. The CDR3 length is 16 residues. V was pared by 5 bases and J by 1 base, with 15 bases between. The V gene's germline CDR1 is SEHNR and CDR2 FQNEAQ (reference sequence). The CDR3 nucleotides read TGTGCCAGCAGCCAATGGACCCGCCGGAGCAATCAGCCCCAGCATTTT. Protein: CASSQWTRRSNQPQHF.

This clonotype showed up many times. This chain joins TRBV14 and TRBJ1-2; D unresolved. The CDR3 spans 16 residues. Looked up from germline, CDR1 is SGHDN and CDR2 is FVKESK. Between the trimmed V and J ends, which lost 1 base and 3 bases, there was a span of 15 bases. CDR3 DNA: TGTGCCAGCAGCCAAGCACTCCCCGATCCGGACTATGGCTACACCTTC. Translation: CASSQALPDPDYGYTF.

This chain joins TRBV5-1 and TRBJ1-5, with D possibly matching TRBD1 (5 bases). Trimming removed 3 bases from V and 4 bases from J, with 8 bases in between. The CDR3 has 13 amino acids. Germline-derived CDR1 and CDR2 are SGHRS and YFSETQ. This CDR3 reads CASSSDTNQPQHF. The CDR3 nucleotides read TGCGCCAGCAGCTCGGACACTAATCAGCCCCAGCATTTT. The whole variable domain, remainder taken from reference TRBV5-1 and TRBJ1-5, is KAGVTQTPRYLIKTRGQQVTLSCSPISGHRSVSWYQQTPGQGLQFLFEYFSETQRNKGNFPGRFSGRQFSNSRSEMNVSTLELGDSALYLCASSSDTNQPQHFGDGTRLSIL.

This clonotype was counted a few times. The chain recombines TRBV5-1 with TRBJ1-4; weak D call: TRBD1 (6 bases). Germline V gene sequence: CDR1 SGHRS, CDR2 YFSETQ. The CDR3 has 15 amino acids. V lost 4 bases and J lost 8, with 18 bases in between. The CDR3 DNA follows: TGCGCCAGCAGCCTGTCAGGGGACGCCTTGGAAAAACTGTTTTTT. Translated, it gives CASSLSGDALEKLFF.

CDR3 sequence (DNA): TGTGCCAGCAGACCATGGGGGAAGGGCTATGGCTACACCTTC. Translation: CASRPWGKGYGYTF. The chain carries TRBV6-6 and TRBJ1-2, with a weak D call TRBD1 (5 bases). Looked up from germline, CDR1 is MNHNY and CDR2 is SVGAGI (reference sequence). Trimming shortened V by 6 bases and J by 4 bases, and 15 bases separated the two germline ends. The CDR3 loop spans 14 amino acids.